Given below is one T cell receptor beta chain in context. Its specificity is unknown. Germline V CDR1 and CDR2: MGHRA, YSYEKL. The CDR3 sequence is 13 residues long. The germline V and J ends were trimmed by 0 bases and 6 bases, with 9 bases remaining between them. This sample stems from a study of T-cell memory formation after mild COVID-19. At the level of the study: TCR clustering was largely donor specific.

TCRdb re-analysed the 5' RACE reads in MiXCR, keeping a single row per CDR3 protein. The sample includes about 62,000 distinct CDR3 sequences, 9% to 9.5% of them seen just once. The study, taken as a whole, reports: Most CD4+ clones that shrank were in CM and EM, while CD8+ ones turned up in EMRA. Pre-infection memory already had some responding clones, implying cross-reactive memory joined.

The chain employs TRBV4-1 and TRBJ2-7; unclear D gene. The material sequenced was PBMCs or a T cell subset sorted from them (not recorded which). The source of this sequence is a young man who had mild COVID-19 (a few samples of this study predate the infection). Cell type and time point are not known. CDR3 coding DNA: TGCGCCAGCAGCCAAGAACTCTCTTCCGAGCAGTACGTC. Protein: CASSQELSSEQYV.